Each of the 32 T cell receptor beta chains below was sequenced from the same sample in a study of T cells in Graves' hyperthyroidism and ophthalmopathy. Amplified TCR beta CDR3 regions came from RNA transcripts. HTBI primers drove first-round RT-PCR of the TCR CDR3. A single record per CDR3 protein comes from TCRdb applying MiXCR to the multiplex PCR reads. The table records roughly 700,000 distinct CDR3 sequences, roughly 17% of them present only once. The specimen sequenced was blood. The receptors here all came from a man in his fifties or sixties with Graves' hyperthyroidism.

There are a few counts of this clonotype. This rearrangement joins TRBV19 to TRBJ2-1, with D perhaps TRBD2 (6 bases). The V gene's germline CDR1 is LNHDA and CDR2 SQIVND (reference sequence). The CDR3 consists of 14 residues. Trimming stripped 3 bases from V and 6 bases from J, with 12 bases between. The chain's CDR3 is CASSMRLEGNEQFF. CDR3 bases: TGTGCCAGTAGTATGAGACTAGAGGGCAATGAGCAGTTCTTC.

This clonotype was found many times. The V call is TRBV28, the J call TRBJ1-4; D call uncertain. V was clipped by 4 bases and J by 0 bases, with 9 bases between them. CDR1 MDHEN and CDR2 SYDVKM come from the germline V gene. The CDR3 is 15 residues long. In nucleotides, the CDR3 is TGTGCCAGCAGTTCCCCGTATGCAACTAATGAAAAACTGTTTTTT. This sequence encodes CASSSPYATNEKLFF.

Only a few counts were recorded for this clonotype. J is TRBJ1-5 and V is TRBV7-9; TRBD1 is a possible D gene (5 bases). CDR3 length equals 17 residues. V lost 1 base to trimming and J lost 8 bases, with 21 bases between them. Germline V gene sequence: CDR1 SEHNR, CDR2 FQNEAQ (reference sequence). The CDR3 is CASSLGGVYSGMEPQHF. DNA for the CDR3: TGTGCCAGCAGCTTAGGAGGGGTCTACAGTGGTATGGAGCCCCAGCATTTT.

This clonotype turned up a few times. The V and J genes are TRBV4-3 and TRBJ2-2; maybe TRBD1 (5 bases). CDR1 and CDR2 (germline): LGHNA, YSLEER. Trimming shortened V by 2 bases and J by 1 base, and 17 bases separated the two germline ends. This CDR3 is 18 amino acids long. Here the CDR3 reads CASSQTKGSKGNTGELFF. CDR3 DNA sequence: TGCGCCAGCAGCCAAACTAAGGGGTCGAAGGGGAACACCGGGGAGCTGTTTTTT.

Note on this clonotype: This may stem from a read error, because a much larger clone lies one nucleotide away. The rearrangement uses TRBV30 and TRBJ1-2, with D unresolved. The CDR3 is 11 residues long. Germline V gene sequence: CDR1 GTSNPN, CDR2 SVGIG (reference sequence). This CDR3 reads CARSVRYGYTF. The CDR3, as DNA: TGTGCCCGGAGTGTACGTTATGGCTACACCTTC.

The table lists this clonotype with many counts. V usage is TRBV12-3 or TRBV12-4 and J usage is TRBJ2-1; 9 bases align to TRBD1. This CDR3 has 13 residues. The V and J ends lost 5 bases and 10 bases, in that order; junction bases with no gene match: 6. CDR3 DNA sequence: TGTGCCAGCAGTCCCGGGACAGGGAAAGAGCAGTTCTTC. Protein product: CASSPGTGKEQFF.

In its sample, this clonotype was seen many times. V usage is TRBV20-1 and J usage is TRBJ1-5; D is ambiguous. Germline lookup yields CDR1 DFQATT and CDR2 SNEGSKA (reference sequence). Trimming removed 2 bases at V and 7 bases at J, with 15 bases between. CDR3 length: 14 amino acids. CDR3 region: CSARSRQLHQPQHF. CDR3 nucleotide sequence: TGCAGTGCTAGATCCCGCCAGCTCCACCAGCCCCAGCATTTT.

In this sample, this clonotype turned up a few times. This chain connects TRBV6-1 to TRBJ2-7; 10 bases match TRBD1. The germline CDR1 and CDR2 sequences are MNHNS and SASEGT. CDR3 size: 15 residues. V was clipped by 2 bases and J by 5 bases; unmatched bases: 6. The CDR3 DNA reads TGTGCCAGCAGTGAATGGGGACAGGGGAAACACGAGCAGTACTTC. This codes for CASSEWGQGKHEQYF.

This clonotype came up a few times. The chain employs TRBV2 and TRBJ2-5; the match to TRBD1 covers 11 bases. CDR1 is SNHLY, CDR2 FYNNEI, per germline. V lost 4 bases, J lost 4 bases, and 8 bases stayed unmatched. The CDR3 is 16 amino acids. The CDR3 coding sequence is TGTGCCAGCAGTGGTGGGACAGGGGGGCGTAGAGAGACCCAGTACTTC. It encodes CASSGGTGGRRETQYF.

This clonotype was found many times. This chain uses TRBV12-3 or TRBV12-4 with TRBJ2-7; 10 bases match TRBD1. Losses at the gene ends were 5 bases for V and 0 bases for J; bases not matched to a gene: 4. The CDR3 is 15 residues long. The CDR3, as DNA: TGTGCCAGCAGTAAGACAGGGGGCGCCTCCTACGAGCAGTACTTC. Protein: CASSKTGGASYEQYF.

This clonotype has ten or more counts. The V and J genes are TRBV2 and TRBJ2-5, with 8 nucleotides matching TRBD1. V gave up 2 bases and J gave up 3 bases; unmatched junction bases: 8. This CDR3 is built from 16 residues. In germline, CDR1 is SNHLY, CDR2 FYNNEI. CDR3 loop: CASSERRQGNEETQYF. The DNA of the CDR3 is TGTGCCAGCAGTGAACGGCGACAGGGGAATGAAGAGACCCAGTACTTC.

The chain uses TRBV2 and TRBJ1-2, with TRBD1 matching 7 bases. Germline V gives CDR1 SNHLY, CDR2 FYNNEI. The V segment lost 7 bases and the J segment 6 bases; nucleotides outside the gene matches: 8. This CDR3 is 13 amino acids long. Here the CDR3 reads CASIPPGQHGYTF. Here the CDR3 DNA reads TGTGCCAGCATTCCCCCGGGACAGCATGGCTACACCTTC. Full variable domain (outside the CDR3, taken from reference TRBV2 and TRBJ1-2): EPEVTQTPSHQVTQMGQEVILRCVPISNHLYFYWYRQILGQKVEFLVSFYNNEISEKSEIFDDQFSVERPDGSNFTLKIRSTKLEDSAMYFCASIPPGQHGYTFGSGTRLTVV.

This clonotype was found many times. The genes are TRBV10-2 and TRBJ2-7; D is ambiguous. CDR1 WSHSY and CDR2 SAAADI come from the germline V gene. V was pared by 2 bases and J by 3 bases, with 17 bases between. The CDR3 contains 16 residues. The CDR3 DNA reads TGCGCCAGCAGTGAGAGGTTCGGGCAGGCGAGCTACGAGCAGTACTTC. Its translation: CASSERFGQASYEQYF.

This clonotype was picked up many times. The V call is TRBV28, the J call TRBJ2-5; TRBD1 matches 9 bases. The CDR3 extends over 16 amino acids. The germline gives CDR1 MDHEN, CDR2 SYDVKM. V was pared by 5 bases and J by 4 bases, with 11 bases of the junction left unmatched. For the CDR3, the DNA is TGTGCCAGCAGTACCCCTAGGACAGGGGTTGTAGAGACCCAGTACTTC. Its translation: CASSTPRTGVVETQYF.

In its sample, this clonotype was seen many times. The V gene is TRBV6-1, the J gene TRBJ2-2; D unclear. CDR1 and CDR2 from the germline V gene are MNHNS and SASEGT. This CDR3 has 13 amino acids. With 6 bases removed from V and 1 base from J, the gap between germline ends came to 6 bases. CDR3 loop: CASRIGNTGELFF. CDR3 nucleotide sequence: TGTGCCAGCAGGATTGGGAACACCGGGGAGCTGTTTTTT.

The table lists this clonotype with many counts. CDR3: CASSLEAWVYEQYF. In nucleotides, the CDR3 is TGTGCCAGCAGCTTAGAGGCCTGGGTGTACGAGCAGTACTTC. The chain recombines TRBV11-2 with TRBJ2-7; the D is unclear. The CDR3 extends over 14 amino acids. Deletions cut 0 bases from V and 4 bases from J, with 10 bases between. From germline, CDR1 is SGHAT and CDR2 FQNNGV.

This clonotype appeared a few times. The V gene is TRBV7-2, the J gene TRBJ2-7, with 7 bases fitting TRBD2. The CDR3 extends over 14 amino acids. V lost 5 bases to trimming and J lost 3 bases; unmatched junction nucleotides: 7. CDR1 and CDR2 from the germline V gene are SGHTA and FQGNSA. CDR3 amino acids: CASSRTSAIYEQYF. CDR3 DNA: TGTGCCAGCAGCCGCACTAGCGCAATCTACGAGCAGTACTTC.

This clonotype was counted a few times. The V gene is TRBV5-1, the J gene TRBJ2-7; a possible D gene is TRBD2 (5 bases). CDR3 length: 17 amino acids. The ends were cut back, 0 bases at V and 0 bases at J, with 16 bases in the middle. The V gene's germline CDR1 is SGHRS and CDR2 YFSETQ. The CDR3 nucleotides read TGCGCCAGCAGCTTGGATGTCTTGGCAGGACTCTCCTACGAGCAGTACTTC. The encoded protein is CASSLDVLAGLSYEQYF.

There are a few counts of this clonotype. The rearrangement joins TRBV30 to TRBJ1-6, with 7 bases lining up with TRBD1. This CDR3 has 17 amino acids. Trimming took 6 bases from V and 4 from J; bases not matched to a gene: 15. In germline, CDR1 is GTSNPN, CDR2 SVGIG (reference sequence). The DNA for the CDR3 is TGTGCCTGCAAAAAAAATACAGGGGCCGGGTATAATTCACCCCTCCACTTT. This sequence encodes CACKKNTGAGYNSPLHF.

On this clonotype: With a much larger clone just one base away, this may be a read error. The chain has TRBV19 and TRBJ1-2; no reliable D call. V lost 4 bases to trimming and J lost 12 bases, with 18 bases between them. This CDR3 spans 13 amino acids. Per the germline V gene, CDR1 is LNHDA and CDR2 is SQIVND (reference sequence). This CDR3 reads CASSRLEKEGHTF. CDR3 coding DNA: TGTGCCAGTAGTAGGCTGGAAAAGGAAGGCCACACCTTC.

Concerning this clonotype: A read error may be the cause here, since a much bigger clone is one base away. V and J are TRBV30 and TRBJ2-7; 9 bases are shared with TRBD1. The V segment lost 5 bases and the J segment 2 bases; nucleotides outside the gene matches: 7. This CDR3 region has 14 residues. Germline V gives CDR1 GTSNPN, CDR2 SVGIG (reference sequence). CDR3 loop: CAWRSGQGTYEQYF. As DNA, the CDR3 is TGTGCCTGGCGCTCGGGACAGGGAACCTACGAGCAGTACTTC.

The chain combines TRBV2 with TRBJ2-5; D is uncertain. With 2 bases removed from V and 9 bases from J, the gap between germline ends came to 7 bases. Germline V gives CDR1 SNHLY, CDR2 FYNNEI. CDR3 length: 11 amino acids. The CDR3 here is CASSEIKAQYF. CDR3 bases: TGTGCCAGCAGTGAAATAAAGGCCCAGTACTTC. Combining the CDR3 with reference TRBV2 and TRBJ2-5 gives the whole variable domain EPEVTQTPSHQVTQMGQEVILRCVPISNHLYFYWYRQILGQKVEFLVSFYNNEISEKSEIFDDQFSVERPDGSNFTLKIRSTKLEDSAMYFCASSEIKAQYFGPGTRLLVL.

The rearrangement uses TRBV10-2 and TRBJ1-4; 10 bases line up with TRBD1. Germline V gives CDR1 WSHSY, CDR2 SAAADI. V lost 6 bases and J lost 7; bases outside the gene matches: 5. The CDR3 has 14 amino acids. CDR3 in DNA: TGCGCCAGCAGAACCGGGACAGGGGCTGAAAAACTGTTTTTT. Translating it yields CASRTGTGAEKLFF.

This clonotype came up many times. The gene calls are TRBV28 and TRBJ2-5; 7 bases are shared with TRBD1. The CDR3 sequence is 15 residues long. Germline CDR1 MDHEN, CDR2 SYDVKM. Losses at the gene ends were 2 bases for V and 7 bases for J; bases not matched to a gene: 10. CDR3 sequence: CASSLPLSAGGTQYF. CDR3 nucleotide sequence: TGTGCCAGCAGTTTACCTCTCTCGGCAGGGGGGACCCAGTACTTC.

The rearrangement uses TRBV28 and TRBJ2-3; D is perhaps TRBD2 (6 bases). The CDR3 extends over 15 amino acids. Trimming shortened V by 6 bases and J by 4 bases, and 17 bases separated the two germline ends. Germline V gene lookup returns CDR1 MDHEN and CDR2 SYDVKM. CDR3 loop: CASSRFAGLSDTQYF. As DNA, the CDR3 is TGTGCCAGCAGCAGGTTTGCGGGACTCTCAGATACGCAGTATTTT.

This clonotype has just a few counts. In DNA, the CDR3 is TGTGCCAGCAGTTTATCGCGGGCGGGAGGGCCGCGGGATGAGCAGTTCTTC. Amino acids: CASSLSRAGGPRDEQFF. This sequence joins TRBV27 and TRBJ2-1, with TRBD2 identical over 9 bases. From germline, CDR1 is MNHEY and CDR2 SMNVEV (reference sequence). The CDR3 is 17 residues long. With 0 bases clipped from V and 8 bases from J, the junction kept 11 bases outside the gene matches.

This clonotype was counted only a few times. This sequence joins TRBV27 and TRBJ2-7, with D unclear. The CDR3 runs 14 residues. The germline V and J ends were trimmed by 2 bases and 4 bases, with 12 bases remaining between them. Germline V lookup: CDR1 MNHEY, CDR2 SMNVEV (reference sequence). The CDR3 region is CASSLSMEGYEQYF. CDR3 sequence (DNA): TGTGCCAGCAGTTTAAGCATGGAAGGGTACGAGCAGTACTTC.

The chain combines TRBV20-1 with TRBJ1-3; 7 bases agree with TRBD1. Germline V gene data show CDR1 as DFQATT and CDR2 as SNEGSKA (reference sequence). The length of the CDR3 is 17 residues. Germline trimming cut 2 bases from V and 2 bases from J; bases unmatched to any gene: 12. DNA for the CDR3: TGCAGTGCTAGACAAGGGCTCGCAGGGGGTGCTGGAAACACCATATATTTT. As protein: CSARQGLAGGAGNTIYF.

This chain connects TRBV6-5 to TRBJ2-3; D might be TRBD2 (6 bases). Germline CDR1 reads MNHEY; CDR2 reads SVGAGI. With 1 base removed from V and 2 bases from J, the gap between germline ends came to 16 bases. The CDR3 is 17 amino acids. CDR3 sequence: CASSYYGTGGVTDTQYF. The DNA of the CDR3 is TGTGCCAGCAGTTACTACGGGACCGGGGGTGTCACAGATACGCAGTATTTT.

The V and J genes are TRBV7-8 and TRBJ1-4; D remains unclear. The CDR3 has 17 residues. Trimming pared 2 bases from V and 0 bases from J, leaving 13 bases between. Germline CDR1 reads SGHVS; CDR2 reads FQNEAQ. The CDR3 nucleotides are TGTGCCAGCAGCTTATCCATCCGGGCTGCAACTAATGAAAAACTGTTTTTT. Its translation is CASSLSIRAATNEKLFF.

The chain joins TRBV2 to TRBJ2-7; the D gene could be TRBD1 or TRBD2 (5 bases each). The germline V and J ends were trimmed by 6 bases and 4 bases, with 19 bases remaining between them. This CDR3 is built from 15 residues. The V gene's germline CDR1 is SNHLY and CDR2 FYNNEI. As DNA, the CDR3 is TGTGCCAGCAGCTCCCGCCGAGGGGTGGAATACGAGCAGTACTTC. Its protein product is CASSSRRGVEYEQYF.

About this clonotype: A much larger clonotype is one base distant, so this may be a read error. Likely a read error: the CDR3 ends without its conserved phenylalanine or tryptophan. The rearrangement links TRBV18 to TRBJ1-1; the D is unclear. Trimming shortened V by 2 bases and J by 4 bases, and 14 bases separated the two germline ends. The CDR3 totals 15 residues. The V gene's germline CDR1 is KGHSH and CDR2 LQKENI. CDR3 sequence reads: CASSPVLSGFTEAFL. The CDR3 nucleotides read TGTGCCAGCTCACCAGTCTTGTCGGGCTTCACTGAAGCTTTCCTT.